A selection of T cell receptor beta chains follows, all from one sample in a study of somatic mutations in cytotoxic T cells in rheumatoid arthritis. Here immunoSEQ multiplex PCR was the method, and the copy in TCRdb shows in-frame clones only, minus some. The sample has tens of thousands of clones, more than 65% seen once. Input material: CD8+ T cells sorted from blood. Receptors originate from an adult with rheumatoid arthritis. The conserved cysteine and the conserved F or W are not part of the CDR3 here.

>TRBV4-1
ASSQGLAGYT
>TRBV4-3
ASSQDRSGYEQY
>TRBV6-1
ASSDIRGGRKGEQF
>TRBV4-2
ASSQAQRGYEQY
>TRBV11-2
ASSWGRQGKNIQY
>TRBV27
ASSPLGFDVVGKLF
>TRBV4-3
ASSQGTGTGEVEQY
>TRBV5-5
ASSLVNDEQY
>TRBV2
ASVQGPRGSPLH
>TRBV9
ASSGGPMGMETQY
>TRBV5-5
ASSPGYTEAF
>TRBV21-1
ASSKMMRGIRRSNQPQH
>TRBV27
ASSFLTSGSSGLYEQY
>TRBV7-9
ASSPEGQGSWYEQY
>TRBV10-3
AISESVDRTFYT
>TRBV6-1
ASSEHRTPTGSNGYT
>TRBV7-9
ASSFRTGDGYT
>TRBV30
AWGPGQDQPQH
>TRBV9
ASSASDSSYEQY
>TRBV5-8
ASSFPGGMGNQPQH
>TRBV13
ASSPPQGIPYEQY
>TRBV4-2
ASSPTGQGSYNEQF